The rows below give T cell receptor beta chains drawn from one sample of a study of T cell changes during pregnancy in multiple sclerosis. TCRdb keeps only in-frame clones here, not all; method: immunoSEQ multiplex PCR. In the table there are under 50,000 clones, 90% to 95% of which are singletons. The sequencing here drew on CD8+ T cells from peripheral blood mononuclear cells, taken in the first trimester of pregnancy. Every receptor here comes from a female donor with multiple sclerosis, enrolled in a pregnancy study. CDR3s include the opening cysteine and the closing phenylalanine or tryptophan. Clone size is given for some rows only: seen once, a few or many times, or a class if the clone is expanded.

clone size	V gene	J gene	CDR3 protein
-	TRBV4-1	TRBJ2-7	CASKGLDEQYF
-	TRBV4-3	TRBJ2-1	CASSQERTGLGGNEQFF
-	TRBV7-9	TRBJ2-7	CASSFPEGDEQYF
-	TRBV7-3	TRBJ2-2	CASSLLPGELFF
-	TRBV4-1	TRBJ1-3	CASSQGTFGNTIYF
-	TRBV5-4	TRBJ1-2	CASSYDRVTNYGYTF
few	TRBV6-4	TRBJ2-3	CASSDGGGLTDTQYF
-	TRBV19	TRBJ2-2	CASSIVLTGELFF
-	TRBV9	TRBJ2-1	CASSSEGIEQFF
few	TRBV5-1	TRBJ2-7	CASSQERATSYEQYF
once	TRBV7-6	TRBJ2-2	CASSPSGPATGELFF
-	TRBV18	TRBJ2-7	CASSPVAVPGLARYEQYF
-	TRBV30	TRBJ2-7	CAWSVVAHYEQYF
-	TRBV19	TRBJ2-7	CASSESGRSYEQYF
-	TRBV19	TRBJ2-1	CASSIDRGRDNEQFF
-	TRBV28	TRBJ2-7	CASSYQDRGEDEQYF
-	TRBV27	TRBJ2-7	CASSLSVRQIPYEQYF
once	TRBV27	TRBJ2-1	CASSLPRGDEQFF
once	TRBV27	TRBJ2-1	CASSFLVLAGADNEQFF
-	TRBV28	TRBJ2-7	CASSSSYERESSEQYF
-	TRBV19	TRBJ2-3	CASSIASIDRDTDTQYF
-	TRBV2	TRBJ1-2	CASSEAGTGRSDTF
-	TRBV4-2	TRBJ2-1	CASSQEWASGSVGNEQFF
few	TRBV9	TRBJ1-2	CASSEWGTGNYGYTF
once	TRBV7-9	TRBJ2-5	CASSLAQGMKETQYF
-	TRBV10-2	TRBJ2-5	CASSADRGNGETQYF
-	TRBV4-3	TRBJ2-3	CASSQDRGADTQYF
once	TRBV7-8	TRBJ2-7	CASSSRDRVTYEQYF
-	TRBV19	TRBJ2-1	CASSIGLYNEQFF
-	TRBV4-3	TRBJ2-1	CASSQELAGVQAPSWQFF
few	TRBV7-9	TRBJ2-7	CASSSTPNEQYF
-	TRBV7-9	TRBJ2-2	CASSFSGGPPGELFF
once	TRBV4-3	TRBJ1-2	CASSQARDTRYGYTF
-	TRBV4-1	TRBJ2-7	CASSQGRPGEQYF
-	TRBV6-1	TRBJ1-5	CASSEWFQASNQPQHF
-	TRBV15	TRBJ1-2	CATTVDRAVGYTF
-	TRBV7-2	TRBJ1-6	CASSSRDSYSPLHF
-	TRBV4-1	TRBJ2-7	CASSPRGTLQTGSEQYF
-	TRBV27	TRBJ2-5	CASSLFYPPSVAQETQYF
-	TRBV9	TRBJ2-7	CASSVSYRGPEQYF
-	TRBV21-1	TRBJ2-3	CASSMGTAGGMAYF
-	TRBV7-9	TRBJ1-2	CASSFGQAPQDGYTF
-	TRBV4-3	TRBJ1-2	CASSHIETEGSYGYTF
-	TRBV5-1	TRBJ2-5	CASSLGVFQETQYF
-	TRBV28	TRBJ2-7	CASRHRGRPYEQYF
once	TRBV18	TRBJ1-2	CASSPRGQTSPSTF
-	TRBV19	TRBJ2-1	CASTAGAGLYNEQFF
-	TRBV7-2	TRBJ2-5	CASSSHSSGGAETQYF
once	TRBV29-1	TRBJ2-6	CSVEGAGANVLTF
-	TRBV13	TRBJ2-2	CASSSARQGGFWTGELFF
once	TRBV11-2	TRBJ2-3	CASSSLTGEDTQYF
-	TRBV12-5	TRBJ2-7	CASGLGAGLVYEQYF
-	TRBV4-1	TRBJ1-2	CASSPLMRHRGLGYTF
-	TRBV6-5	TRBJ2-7	CASSYRAGAYEQYF
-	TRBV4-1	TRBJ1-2	CASSQDHGGSLDYGYTF
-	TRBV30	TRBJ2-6	CAWTGGTGANVLTF
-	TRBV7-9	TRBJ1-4	CAVQWAGEKLFF